The 26 T cell receptor beta chains reported below all come from one sample, sequenced in a study of blood T cell repertoires in COVID-19. Sequenced by immunoSEQ multiplex PCR; TCRdb stores in-frame clones only, minus some. The sample has about 88,000 clones; about 88% are singletons. Sequences were obtained from peripheral blood. These TCRs come from a woman older than 75 with acute or convalescent COVID-19.

The chain couples TRBV3-1 (or the pseudogene TRBV3-2) to TRBJ1-6, with a possible D match to TRBD1 (5 bases). Germline V gene lookup returns CDR1 LGHDT and CDR2 YNNKEL (reference sequence). The CDR3 is 17 amino acids. V was shortened by 3 bases and J by 11 bases, with 23 bases between the two germline ends. The CDR3 region is CASSQAPGLYYGPPLHF. In DNA form, the CDR3 reads TGTGCCAGCAGCCAGGCCCCGGGACTTTACTATGGTCCACCCCTCCACTTT.

The chain recombines TRBV11-3 with TRBJ1-1, with D possibly matching TRBD1 (5 bases). The V gene lost 3 bases and the J gene lost 6 bases, with 17 bases spanning the gap. The CDR3 loop spans 15 amino acids. The germline gives CDR1 SGHNT, CDR2 YENEEA. The CDR3 nucleotides are TGTGCCAGCAGCTTGGACACAGAGCGTAATTCTGAAGCTTTCTTT. Protein: CASSLDTERNSEAFF.

CDR3 in amino acids: CASSSRDRLGSPLHF. In DNA, the CDR3 is TGTGCCAGCAGCTCACGGGACAGGCTCGGGTCACCCCTCCACTTT. V is TRBV7-8 and J is TRBJ1-6, with 8 bases matching TRBD1. Germline V gene lookup returns CDR1 SGHVS and CDR2 FQNEAQ. After removal of 4 bases from V and 10 bases from J, the junction contained 9 bases not matched to a gene. The CDR3 loop spans 15 amino acids.

This chain connects TRBV28 to TRBJ1-5; 8 positions agree with TRBD1. Germline-derived CDR1 and CDR2 are MDHEN and SYDVKM. The CDR3 loop spans 18 amino acids. V was pared by 5 bases and J by 7 bases, with 19 bases of the junction left unmatched. CDR3 residues: CASSTLRDRRLVGQPQHF. The DNA for the CDR3 is TGTGCCAGCAGTACCCTCCGGGACAGGAGACTGGTAGGGCAGCCCCAGCATTTT.

The rearrangement uses TRBV7-9 and TRBJ2-2, with unresolved D. CDR1 and CDR2 from the germline V gene are SEHNR and FQNEAQ (reference sequence). The CDR3 is 15 residues long. With 2 bases removed from V and 1 base from J, the gap between germline ends came to 8 bases. CDR3 protein: CASSLYNRNTGELFF. The CDR3 coding sequence is TGTGCCAGCAGCTTATATAATCGGAACACCGGGGAGCTGTTTTTT.

The gene calls are TRBV10-2 and TRBJ2-5; 7 bases align to TRBD2. The CDR3 contains 14 residues. Per the germline V gene, CDR1 is WSHSY and CDR2 is SAAADI. The V and J ends lost 4 bases and 4 bases, in that order; junction bases with no gene match: 6. This CDR3 reads CASSVHGGRETQYF. The CDR3 DNA reads TGCGCCAGCAGTGTTCATGGCGGGAGAGAGACCCAGTACTTC.

V gene TRBV4-3 combines with J gene TRBJ2-1; perhaps TRBD2 as D (5 bases). The V end was cut by 0 bases, the J end by 6 bases, with 9 bases between. The CDR3 has 14 residues. The germline V gene has CDR1 LGHNA and CDR2 YSLEER. CDR3 sequence: CASSQDEGLNEQFF. Written as DNA, the CDR3 is TGCGCCAGCAGCCAAGATGAAGGACTCAATGAGCAGTTCTTC.

The chain recombines TRBV3-1 (or the pseudogene TRBV3-2) with TRBJ1-4, with 10 bases lining up with TRBD1. The CDR3 has 13 residues. The J segment lost 8 bases and the V segment lost 8 bases, leaving 5 bases of the junction unmatched. Germline V CDR1 and CDR2: LGHDT, YNNKEL (reference sequence). The CDR3 coding sequence is TGTGCCAGCGGACAGGGGGTTGGGGAAAAACTGTTTTTT. Its translation: CASGQGVGEKLFF.

V is TRBV21-1 and J is TRBJ1-1; the table's D call TRBD1 went unverified against the DNA. TRBV21-1 is deemed a pseudogene. The CDR3 runs 18 residues. The CDR3 reads CASSKGRGQGSLRTEAFF. Written as DNA, the CDR3 is TGTGCCAGCAGCAAAGGCAGGGGACAGGGATCATTGAGGACTGAAGCTTTCTTT.

The chain couples TRBV9 to TRBJ2-7, with D perhaps matching TRBD1 (6 bases). The germline CDR1 and CDR2 sequences are SGDLS and YYNGEE. Between the trimmed V and J ends, which lost 3 bases and 5 bases, there was a span of 15 bases. This CDR3 has 14 amino acids. The CDR3 region is CASSADRIGNEQYF. The CDR3 DNA reads as TGTGCCAGCAGCGCGGACAGAATTGGCAACGAGCAGTACTTC.

The chain links TRBV30 to TRBJ2-7; 8 bases match TRBD1. Germline values: CDR1 GTSNPN, CDR2 SVGIG (reference sequence). The CDR3 covers 17 residues. With 4 bases clipped from V and 0 bases from J, the junction kept 14 bases outside the gene matches. As DNA, the CDR3 is TGTGCCTGGAAACCTCACGCCAGGGGGCGAAGCTCCTACGAGCAGTACTTC. It yields the protein CAWKPHARGRSSYEQYF.

DNA of the CDR3: TGCGCCAGCAGCCCTGGGACTACACCTTCCTACAATGAGCAGTTCTTC. It yields the protein CASSPGTTPSYNEQFF. The rearrangement uses TRBV5-1 and TRBJ2-1; 7 positions match TRBD2. Germline V gives CDR1 SGHRS, CDR2 YFSETQ. The CDR3 spans 16 residues. V shed 4 bases and J 1 base; nucleotides not matched to a gene: 8.

V gene TRBV28 combines with J gene TRBJ1-2; no definite D call. V lost 3 bases and J lost 8, with 10 bases in between. This CDR3 comprises 12 residues. Germline assignment: CDR1 MDHEN and CDR2 SYDVKM. CDR3: CASSFEVYGYTF. Here the CDR3 DNA reads TGTGCCAGCAGTTTTGAGGTATACGGCTACACCTTC.

The chain has TRBV10-1 and TRBJ1-6; 7 nucleotides align to TRBD1. J gave up 7 bases and V 7 bases, and 19 bases lay outside the gene matches. Germline V gives CDR1 WNHNN, CDR2 SYGVQD (reference sequence). There are 18 residues in the CDR3. The CDR3 DNA reads as TGCGCCAGCAATAATCCCATAATGTCCGACAGGGCAAATTCACCCCTCCACTTT. As protein: CASNNPIMSDRANSPLHF.

This sequence joins TRBV10-3 and TRBJ1-1; D is undetermined. V was trimmed by 1 base and J by 6 bases, leaving 9 bases between them. Germline loops: CDR1 ENHRY, CDR2 SYGVKD. CDR3 length: 13 amino acids. CDR3: CAISEYQSSEAFF. The CDR3 DNA reads as TGTGCCATCAGTGAGTACCAGTCATCTGAAGCTTTCTTT.

The genes are TRBV10-3 and TRBJ2-1; TRBD2 is a possible D gene (5 bases). Germline V gene sequence: CDR1 ENHRY, CDR2 SYGVKD. V was clipped by 3 bases and J by 13 bases, with 19 bases between them. There are 14 residues in the CDR3. The CDR3 here is CAISELSQSSPQFF. CDR3 DNA: TGTGCCATCAGTGAATTGTCCCAATCTAGCCCCCAGTTCTTC.

J is TRBJ2-5 and V is TRBV15; a weak D match, TRBD1 (6 bases). The CDR3 is made up of 14 amino acids. Trimming removed 3 bases at V and 1 base at J, with 9 bases between. Germline lookup yields CDR1 LNHNV and CDR2 YYDKDF (reference sequence). The CDR3 DNA sequence: TGTGCCACCAGCAGTACAGGGACCCAAGAGACCCAGTACTTC. Its protein is CATSSTGTQETQYF.

The chain recombines TRBV12-3 or TRBV12-4 with TRBJ1-2; the D is unclear. The germline V and J ends were trimmed by 5 bases and 7 bases, with 11 bases remaining between them. There are 12 residues in the CDR3. Here the CDR3 reads CASSNSGLGYTF. CDR3 DNA sequence: TGTGCCAGCAGTAATTCGGGTCTTGGCTACACCTTC.

The chain employs TRBV6-2 or TRBV6-3 and TRBJ1-2, with a weak D call TRBD1 (6 bases). From germline, CDR1 is MNHEY and CDR2 SVGEGT. The CDR3 is made up of 15 amino acids. Trimming stripped 4 bases from V and 5 bases from J, with 17 bases between. DNA for the CDR3: TGTGCCAGCAGTTGGCAGGGGATTCCCTCGTATGGCTACACCTTC. Translation: CASSWQGIPSYGYTF.

The chain links TRBV4-3 to TRBJ1-5; TRBD1 might be the D (6 bases). The length of the CDR3 is 16 residues. V was cut by 4 bases and J by 4 bases, with 17 bases left in between. Looked up from germline, CDR1 is LGHNA and CDR2 is YSLEER. As DNA, the CDR3 is TGCGCCAGCAGCCCAGACGTGGGGGCTAGGAATCAGCCCCAGCATTTT. This translates into CASSPDVGARNQPQHF.

This clone was counted a single time. The chain uses TRBV6-2 or TRBV6-3 and TRBJ2-3; perhaps TRBD1 as D (5 bases). The germline V gene has CDR1 MNHEY and CDR2 SVGEGT. The V gene lost 4 bases and the J gene lost 0 bases, with 5 bases spanning the gap. The length of the CDR3 is 13 residues. CDR3 DNA: TGTGCCAGCAGTTCAGGGAGCACAGATACGCAGTATTTT. Its translation is CASSSGSTDTQYF.

V usage is TRBV5-6 and J usage is TRBJ1-2, with 12 bases identical to TRBD1. Germline V CDR1 and CDR2: SGHDT, YYEEEE. V lost 4 bases to trimming and J lost 3 bases; unmatched junction nucleotides: 7. The CDR3 runs 16 residues. DNA for the CDR3: TGTGCCAGCAGCCCGGGGGACAGGGGGCGGTACTATGGCTACACCTTC. This codes for CASSPGDRGRYYGYTF.

J is TRBJ2-7 and V is TRBV5-1; 7 bases fit TRBD1. Per germline, CDR1 SGHRS and CDR2 YFSETQ. J was trimmed by 0 bases and V by 6 bases; bases with no gene match: 6. There are 14 residues in the CDR3. The CDR3 sequence: CASKDRDSSYEQYF. In DNA form, the CDR3 reads TGCGCCAGCAAAGATAGGGACAGCTCCTACGAGCAGTACTTC.

The rearrangement uses TRBV6-5 and TRBJ1-1, with D possibly matching TRBD1 (6 bases). CDR1 MNHEY and CDR2 SVGAGI come from the germline V gene. The CDR3 totals 13 residues. V lost 6 bases to trimming and J lost 0 bases, with 8 bases between them. DNA of the CDR3: TGTGCCAGCAGGGACAGACTGAACACTGAAGCTTTCTTT. It translates to CASRDRLNTEAFF.

With regard to this clone: At one end the junction does not follow the germline gene, possibly because of a read error. CDR3 DNA sequence: TGTGCCAGCAGCCAGAAGAAGTGGCAGGAAGCTTCCTTC. This codes for CASSQKKWQEASF. The chain links TRBV14 to TRBJ2-4, with no clear D. The CDR3 runs to 13 residues. The germline V gene encodes CDR1 SGHDN and CDR2 FVKESK.

The chain uses TRBV12-3 or TRBV12-4 and TRBJ1-1; maybe TRBD1 (5 bases). The CDR3 totals 13 residues. The V and J ends lost 6 bases and 6 bases respectively, with 14 bases between them. The CDR3 is CASSSGLSAEAFF. CDR3 coding DNA: TGTGCCAGCAGCTCGGGACTCAGCGCTGAAGCTTTCTTT.